This T cell receptor (beta chain) was recovered during a study of vaccination and CD4 T cells after COVID-19. The Oncomine TCR Beta short-read assay sequenced DNA from cultured CD4+ T cells. One entry per CDR3 protein, called by TCRdb with MiXCR from the PCR reads. The data show around 25,000 distinct CDR3 sequences, around 28% seen once. Germline V CDR1 and CDR2: SNHLY, FYNNEI. With 4 bases removed from V and 6 bases from J, the gap between germline ends came to 18 bases. CDR3 length: 15 residues. Time point meaning: late sampling 161 to 241 days after vaccination in a few convalescent patients. Treatment of the sample: approximately 9-day PBMC culture with coronavirus spike peptide pools or control peptides (ViraFEST assay). Of note for this clonotype: The antigen remains unidentified.

This sequence joins TRBV2 and TRBJ1-1; the D is unclear. The clonotype comes from a human donor who had recovered from COVID-19. The input for sequencing was CD4+ T cells from blood, cultured in vitro, taken about 7 months after SARS-CoV-2 vaccination. DNA of the CDR3: TGTGCCAGCAGTGGTGGTCACCCGACGCAGGCTGAAGCTTTCTTT. Translating gives CASSGGHPTQAEAFF.